This TCR beta chain originates from a study of T cell repertoires in cytomegalovirus infection. Broader study findings: Summed frequency of public TCR beta families distinguished CMV carriers with the relevant HLA.

The CDR3 is made up of 18 amino acids. Germline V gene sequence: CDR1 MNHEY, CDR2 SVGEGT. V was pared by 2 bases and J by 0 bases, with 5 bases of the junction left unmatched. TCRdb called the reads again in MiXCR, with one record for every CDR3 protein. This sample has a few hundred thousand distinct CDR3 sequences, with around two fifths found just once. As regards this clonotype: Its antigen remains unidentified.

The sequencing here drew on cultured PBMCs, taken from culture after CMV antigen stimulation. The source of this sequence is a human donor in good health (CMV status not recorded). Some clones in this sample may be carry-over from other donors' samples. The chain has TRBV6-2 or TRBV6-3 and TRBJ2-3; 13 nucleotides align to TRBD2. The CDR3 nucleotides are TGTGCCAGCAGTTACAGGGGACTAGCGGGGATTAGCACAGATACGCAGTATTTT. This sequence encodes CASSYRGLAGISTDTQYF.